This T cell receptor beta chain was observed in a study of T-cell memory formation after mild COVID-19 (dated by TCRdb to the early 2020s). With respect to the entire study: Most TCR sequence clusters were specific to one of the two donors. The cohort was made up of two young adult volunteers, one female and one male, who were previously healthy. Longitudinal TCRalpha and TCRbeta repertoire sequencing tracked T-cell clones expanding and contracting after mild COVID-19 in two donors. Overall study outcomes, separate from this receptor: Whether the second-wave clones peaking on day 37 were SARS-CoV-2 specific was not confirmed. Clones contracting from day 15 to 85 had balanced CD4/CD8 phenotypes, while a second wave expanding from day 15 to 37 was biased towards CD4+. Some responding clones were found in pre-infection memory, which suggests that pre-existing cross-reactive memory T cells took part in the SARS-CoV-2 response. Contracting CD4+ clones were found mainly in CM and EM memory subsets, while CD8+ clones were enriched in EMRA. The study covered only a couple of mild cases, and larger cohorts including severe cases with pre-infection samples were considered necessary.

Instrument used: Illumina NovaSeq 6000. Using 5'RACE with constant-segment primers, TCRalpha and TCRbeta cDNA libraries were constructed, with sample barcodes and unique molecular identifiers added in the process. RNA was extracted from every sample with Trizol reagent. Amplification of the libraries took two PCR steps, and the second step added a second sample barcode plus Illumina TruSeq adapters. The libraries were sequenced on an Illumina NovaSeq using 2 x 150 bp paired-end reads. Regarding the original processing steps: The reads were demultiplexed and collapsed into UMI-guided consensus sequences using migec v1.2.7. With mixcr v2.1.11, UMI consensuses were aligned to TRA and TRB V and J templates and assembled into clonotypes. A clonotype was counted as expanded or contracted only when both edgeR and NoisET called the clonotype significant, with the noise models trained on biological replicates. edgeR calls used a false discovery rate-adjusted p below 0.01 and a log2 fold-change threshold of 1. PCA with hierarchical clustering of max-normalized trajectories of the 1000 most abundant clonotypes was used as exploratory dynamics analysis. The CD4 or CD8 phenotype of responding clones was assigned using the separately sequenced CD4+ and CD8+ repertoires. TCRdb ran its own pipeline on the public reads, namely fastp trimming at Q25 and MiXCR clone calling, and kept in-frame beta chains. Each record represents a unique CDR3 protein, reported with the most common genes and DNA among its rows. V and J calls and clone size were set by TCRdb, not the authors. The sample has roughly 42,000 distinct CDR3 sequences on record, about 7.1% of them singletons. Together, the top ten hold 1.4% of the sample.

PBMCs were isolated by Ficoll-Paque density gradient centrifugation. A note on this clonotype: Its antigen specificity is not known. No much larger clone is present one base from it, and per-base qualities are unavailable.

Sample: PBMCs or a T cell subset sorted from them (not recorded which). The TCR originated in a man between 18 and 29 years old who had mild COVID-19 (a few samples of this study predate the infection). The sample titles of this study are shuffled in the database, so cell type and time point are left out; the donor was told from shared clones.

This receptor carries the CDR3 CSASGTSGGLKETQYF. The nucleotide sequence is given as TGCAGTGCTAGTGGGACTAGCGGGGGGCTCAAAGAGACCCAGTACTTC. The rearranged chain carries TRBV20-1 and TRBJ2-5, and 15 bases in between align with TRBD2. Taken from cysteine to phenylalanine, the CDR3 has 16 residues. The CDR3 DNA has 48 bases and is translated from base 1. Germline trimming amounts to 3 bases on V and 3 bases on J, with 5 as the count of junction bases outside the gene matches. In the germline V gene (reference sequence), CDR1 corresponds to DFQATT and CDR2 to SNEGSKA.